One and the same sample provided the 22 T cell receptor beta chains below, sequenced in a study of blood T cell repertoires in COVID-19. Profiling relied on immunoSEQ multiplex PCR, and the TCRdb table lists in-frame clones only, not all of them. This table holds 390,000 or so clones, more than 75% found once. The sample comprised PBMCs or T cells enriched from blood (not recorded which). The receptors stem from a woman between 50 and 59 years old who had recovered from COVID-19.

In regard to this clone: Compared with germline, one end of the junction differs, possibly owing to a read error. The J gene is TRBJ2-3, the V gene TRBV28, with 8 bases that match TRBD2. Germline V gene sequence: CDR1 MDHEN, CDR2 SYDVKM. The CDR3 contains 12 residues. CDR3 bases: TGCGCAGCGGGGGCCCTCACAGATACGCAGTATTTT. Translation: CAAGALTDTQYF.

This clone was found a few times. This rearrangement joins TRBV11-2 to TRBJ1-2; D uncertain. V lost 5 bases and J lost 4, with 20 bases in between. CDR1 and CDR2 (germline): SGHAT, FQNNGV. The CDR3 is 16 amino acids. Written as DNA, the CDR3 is TGTGCCAGCAGCACACAATCACGGTCTACAGCCTATGGCTACACCTTC. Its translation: CASSTQSRSTAYGYTF.

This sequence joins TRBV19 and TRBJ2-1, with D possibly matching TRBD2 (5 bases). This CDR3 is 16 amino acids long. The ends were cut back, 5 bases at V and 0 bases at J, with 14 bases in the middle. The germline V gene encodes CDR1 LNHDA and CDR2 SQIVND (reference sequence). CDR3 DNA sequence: TGTGCCAGTAGTCTCCGGAGCGGACGCTCCTACAATGAGCAGTTCTTC. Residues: CASSLRSGRSYNEQFF.

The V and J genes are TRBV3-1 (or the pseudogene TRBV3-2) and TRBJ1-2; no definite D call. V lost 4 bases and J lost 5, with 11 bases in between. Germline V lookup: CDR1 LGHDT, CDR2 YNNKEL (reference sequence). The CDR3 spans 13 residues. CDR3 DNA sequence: TGTGCCAGCAGCCGAGACGGACTTTATGGCTACACCTTC. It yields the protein CASSRDGLYGYTF.

The CDR3 reads CASSGGQGASGANVLTF. In DNA form, the CDR3 reads TGTGCCAGCAGCGGGGGACAGGGGGCCTCTGGGGCCAACGTCCTGACTTTC. The rearrangement uses TRBV28 and TRBJ2-6, with 12 bases identical to TRBD1. Germline V gives CDR1 MDHEN, CDR2 SYDVKM. The CDR3 consists of 17 residues. J gave up 0 bases and V 6 bases, and 3 bases lay outside the gene matches.

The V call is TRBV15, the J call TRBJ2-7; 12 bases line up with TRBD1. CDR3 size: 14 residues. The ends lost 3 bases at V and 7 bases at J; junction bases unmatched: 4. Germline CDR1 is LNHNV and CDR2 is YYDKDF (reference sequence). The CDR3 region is CATSRGQGAREQYF. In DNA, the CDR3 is TGTGCCACCAGCAGGGGACAGGGGGCTAGGGAGCAGTACTTC.

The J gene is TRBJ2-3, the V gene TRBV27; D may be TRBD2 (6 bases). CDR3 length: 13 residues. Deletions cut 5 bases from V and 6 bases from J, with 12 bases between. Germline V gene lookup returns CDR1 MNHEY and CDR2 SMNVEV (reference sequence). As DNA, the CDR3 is TGTGCCAGCAGTCTCGACGGGGGTGATACGCAGTATTTT. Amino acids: CASSLDGGDTQYF.

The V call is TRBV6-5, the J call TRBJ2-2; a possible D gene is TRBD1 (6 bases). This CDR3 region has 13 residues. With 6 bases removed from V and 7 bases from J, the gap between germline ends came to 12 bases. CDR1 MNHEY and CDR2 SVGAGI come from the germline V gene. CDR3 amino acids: CASRPRGGGELFF. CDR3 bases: TGTGCCAGCAGACCCAGGGGTGGCGGGGAGCTGTTTTTT.

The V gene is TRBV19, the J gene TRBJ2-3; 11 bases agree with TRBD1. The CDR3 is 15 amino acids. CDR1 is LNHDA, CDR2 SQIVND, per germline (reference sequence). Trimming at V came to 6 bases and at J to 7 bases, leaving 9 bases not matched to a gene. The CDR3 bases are TGTGCCAGTAGGGACAGGGGGCTCAGGGCAAATACGCAGTATTTT. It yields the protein CASRDRGLRANTQYF. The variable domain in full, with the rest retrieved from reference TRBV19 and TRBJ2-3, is DGGITQSPKYLFRKEGQNVTLSCEQNLNHDAMYWYRQDPGQGLRLIYYSQIVNDFQKGDIAEGYSVSREKKESFPLTVTSAQKNPTAFYLCASRDRGLRANTQYFGPGTRLTVL.

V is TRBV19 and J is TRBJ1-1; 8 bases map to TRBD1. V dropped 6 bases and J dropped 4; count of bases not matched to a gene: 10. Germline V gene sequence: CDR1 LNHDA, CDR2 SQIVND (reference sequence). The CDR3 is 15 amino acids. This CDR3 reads CASRFPQGVGTEAFF. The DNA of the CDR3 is TGTGCCAGTAGGTTCCCACAGGGGGTAGGCACTGAAGCTTTCTTT.

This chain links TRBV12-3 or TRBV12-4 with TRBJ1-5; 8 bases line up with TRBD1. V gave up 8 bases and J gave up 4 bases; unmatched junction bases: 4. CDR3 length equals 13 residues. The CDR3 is CASGQGRNQPQHF. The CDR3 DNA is TGTGCCAGCGGACAGGGCAGGAATCAGCCCCAGCATTTT.

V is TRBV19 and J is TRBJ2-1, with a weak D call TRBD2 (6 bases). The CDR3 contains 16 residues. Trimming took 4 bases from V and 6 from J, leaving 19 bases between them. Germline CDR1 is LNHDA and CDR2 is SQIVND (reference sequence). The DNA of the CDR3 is TGTGCCAGTAGTAAAACGACGGTTGGAGCGGGCAATGAGCAGTTCTTC. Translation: CASSKTTVGAGNEQFF.

The DNA for the CDR3 is TGTGCCTGCCGACCCCGGGGGAGGGATGAAAAACTGTTTTTT. Encoded protein: CACRPRGRDEKLFF. The rearrangement uses TRBV30 and TRBJ1-4, with TRBD1 as a possible D gene (5 bases). The V end lost 6 bases, the J end lost 6 bases, and 17 bases lay between the germline ends. CDR1 and CDR2 from the germline V gene are GTSNPN and SVGIG (reference sequence). The CDR3 sequence is 14 residues long.

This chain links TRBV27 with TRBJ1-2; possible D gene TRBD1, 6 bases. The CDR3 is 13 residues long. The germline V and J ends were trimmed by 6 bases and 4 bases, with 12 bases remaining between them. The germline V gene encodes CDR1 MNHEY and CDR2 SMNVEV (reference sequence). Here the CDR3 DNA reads TGTGCCAGCAGGGGGGCAGGGATCTATGGCTACACCTTC. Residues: CASRGAGIYGYTF.

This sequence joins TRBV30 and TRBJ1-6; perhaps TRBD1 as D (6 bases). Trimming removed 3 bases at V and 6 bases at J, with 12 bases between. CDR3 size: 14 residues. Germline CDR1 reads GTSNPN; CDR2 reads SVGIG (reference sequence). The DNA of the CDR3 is TGTGCCTGGAGGCGGACAGCTGCTAATTCACCCCTCCACTTT. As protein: CAWRRTAANSPLHF.

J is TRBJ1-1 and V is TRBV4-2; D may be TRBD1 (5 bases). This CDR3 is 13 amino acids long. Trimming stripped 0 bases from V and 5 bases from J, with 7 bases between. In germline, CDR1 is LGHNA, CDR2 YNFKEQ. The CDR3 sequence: CASSQDGGTEAFF. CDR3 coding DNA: TGTGCCAGCAGCCAAGACGGGGGGACTGAAGCTTTCTTT.

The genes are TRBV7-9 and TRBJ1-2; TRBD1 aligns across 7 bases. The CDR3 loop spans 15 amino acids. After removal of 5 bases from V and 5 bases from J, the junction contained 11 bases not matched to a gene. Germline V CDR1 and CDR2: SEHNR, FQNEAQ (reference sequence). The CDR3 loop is CASSPGAGTVYGYTF. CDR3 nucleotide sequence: TGTGCCAGCAGCCCCGGCGCCGGGACAGTTTATGGCTACACCTTC.

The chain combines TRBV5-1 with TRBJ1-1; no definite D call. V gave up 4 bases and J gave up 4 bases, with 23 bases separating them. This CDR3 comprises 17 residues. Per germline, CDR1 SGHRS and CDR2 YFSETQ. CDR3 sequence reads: CASSPEVRLTLSTEAFF. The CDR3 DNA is TGCGCCAGCAGCCCCGAGGTACGGCTAACGCTGAGCACTGAAGCTTTCTTT.

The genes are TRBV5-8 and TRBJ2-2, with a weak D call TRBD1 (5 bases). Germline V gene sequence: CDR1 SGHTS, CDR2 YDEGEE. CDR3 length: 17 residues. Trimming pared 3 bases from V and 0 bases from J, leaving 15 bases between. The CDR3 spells CASSSPGYDSNTGELFF. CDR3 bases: TGTGCCAGCAGCTCCCCAGGGTATGACTCGAACACCGGGGAGCTGTTTTTT.

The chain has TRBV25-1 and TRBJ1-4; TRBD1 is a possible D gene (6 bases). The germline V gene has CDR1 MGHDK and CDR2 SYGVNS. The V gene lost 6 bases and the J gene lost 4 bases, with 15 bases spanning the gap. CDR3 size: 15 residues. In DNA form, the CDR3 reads TGTGCCAGCAGGGCTCCGGGACAACTTAATGAAAAACTGTTTTTT. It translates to CASRAPGQLNEKLFF. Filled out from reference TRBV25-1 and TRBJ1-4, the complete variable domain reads EADIYQTPRYLVIGTGKKITLECSQTMGHDKMYWYQQDPGMELHLIHYSYGVNSTEKGDLSSESTVSRIRTEHFPLTLESARPSHTSQYLCASRAPGQLNEKLFFGSGTQLSVL.

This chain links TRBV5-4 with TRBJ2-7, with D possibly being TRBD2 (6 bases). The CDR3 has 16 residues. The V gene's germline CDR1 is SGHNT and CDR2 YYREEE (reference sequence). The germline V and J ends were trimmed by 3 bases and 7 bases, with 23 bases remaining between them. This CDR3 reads CASSSSGVSSHWEQYF. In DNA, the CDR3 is TGTGCCAGCAGCTCGTCGGGAGTAAGTTCCCACTGGGAGCAGTACTTC.

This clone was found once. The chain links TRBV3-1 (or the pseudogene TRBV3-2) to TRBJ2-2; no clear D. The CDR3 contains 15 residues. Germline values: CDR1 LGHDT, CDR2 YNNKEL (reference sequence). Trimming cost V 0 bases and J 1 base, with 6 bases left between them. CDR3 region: CASSQDLRNTGELFF. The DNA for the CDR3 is TGTGCCAGCAGCCAAGATCTAAGGAACACCGGGGAGCTGTTTTTT.